The 29 T cell receptor beta chains reported below all come from one sample, sequenced in a study of cytomegalovirus exposure and HLA in healthy donors. Assay: immunoSEQ multiplex PCR; the TCRdb copy retains only in-frame clones and omits some. The sample has around 73,000 clones, roughly 90% seen once. Specimen: PBMCs. The receptors derive from a woman aged 18-29 years in good health and CMV-seropositive.

The V call is TRBV10-3, the J call TRBJ1-1; no reliable D call. The CDR3 runs 11 residues. With 10 bases removed from V and 5 bases from J, the gap between germline ends came to 11 bases. Per the germline V gene, CDR1 is ENHRY and CDR2 is SYGVKD. The DNA for the CDR3 is TGTGCCACCGGTAATCGGACTGAAGCTTTCTTT. Translated, it gives CATGNRTEAFF.

The chain uses TRBV11-2 and TRBJ2-3; 8 bases agree with TRBD1. Trimming cost V 1 base and J 2 bases; bases outside gene matches: 8. The CDR3 covers 17 residues. Germline V gene data show CDR1 as SGHAT and CDR2 as FQNNGV. The CDR3 DNA follows: TGTGCCAGCAGCTTAGTCCTGGGACAGGCTTACACAGATACGCAGTATTTT. This sequence encodes CASSLVLGQAYTDTQYF.

The CDR3 region is CASSQKPDRGGTNEQFF. The DNA for the CDR3 is TGTGCCAGCAGCCAAAAGCCGGACAGGGGAGGCACCAATGAGCAGTTCTTC. This sequence joins TRBV4-2 and TRBJ2-1, with 9 bases matching TRBD1. The CDR3 runs 17 residues. Germline V CDR1 and CDR2: LGHNA, YNFKEQ. V lost 2 bases to trimming and J lost 6 bases; unmatched junction nucleotides: 11.

The J gene is TRBJ2-7, the V gene TRBV30, with TRBD1 matching 8 bases. This CDR3 region has 15 residues. Germline trimming cut 3 bases from V and 3 bases from J; bases unmatched to any gene: 10. Germline V lookup: CDR1 GTSNPN, CDR2 SVGIG (reference sequence). The CDR3 protein is CAWSKGQGTFYEQYF. The CDR3 nucleotides are TGTGCCTGGAGCAAAGGACAGGGAACTTTCTACGAGCAGTACTTC.

The genes are TRBV15 and TRBJ2-3; 10 bases line up with TRBD2. Trimming took 2 bases from V and 9 from J; bases not matched to a gene: 11. This CDR3 spans 16 amino acids. The germline CDR1 and CDR2 sequences are LNHNV and YYDKDF (reference sequence). For the CDR3, the DNA is TGTGCCACCAGCAGACCGACTAGCGGGCGCGTGGAGACGCAGTATTTT. Translated, it gives CATSRPTSGRVETQYF.

The chain couples TRBV29-1 to TRBJ2-5; 8 bases match TRBD2. CDR3 length: 16 residues. J gave up 4 bases and V 4 bases, and 14 bases lay outside the gene matches. Germline V gene sequence: CDR1 SQVTM, CDR2 ANQGSEA. In nucleotides, the CDR3 is TGCAGCGTTGTACGGACGGTGGCGGGAGGAGGAGAGACCCAGTACTTC. Translation: CSVVRTVAGGGETQYF. Full variable domain (remainder filled in from reference TRBV29-1 and TRBJ2-5): SAVISQKPSRDICQRGTSLTIQCQVDSQVTMMFWYRQQPGQSLTLIATANQGSEATYESGFVIDKFPISRPNLTFSTLTVSNMSPEDSSIYLCSVVRTVAGGGETQYFGPGTRLLVL.

The rearrangement joins TRBV10-1 to TRBJ2-3; TRBD1 agrees at 11 bases. Germline CDR1 reads WNHNN; CDR2 reads SYGVQD (reference sequence). The ends lost 3 bases at V and 4 bases at J; junction bases unmatched: 3. The CDR3 loop spans 15 amino acids. CDR3 protein: CASSDGQGAADTQYF. Here the CDR3 DNA reads TGCGCCAGCAGTGACGGACAGGGGGCGGCAGATACGCAGTATTTT.

This rearrangement joins TRBV11-2 to TRBJ1-5; D gene unclear. V shed 1 base and J shed 3 bases, with 4 bases lying between them. This CDR3 contains 13 residues. The germline V gene encodes CDR1 SGHAT and CDR2 FQNNGV. CDR3 region: CASSLGHNQPQHF. The CDR3, as DNA: TGTGCCAGCAGCTTAGGACACAATCAGCCCCAGCATTTT.

This rearrangement joins TRBV14 to TRBJ1-1; no firm D call. Trimming took 2 bases from V and 7 from J, leaving 14 bases between them. The germline gives CDR1 SGHDN, CDR2 FVKESK. CDR3 length: 14 amino acids. The CDR3: CASSQSLDGSEAFF. The CDR3 nucleotides read TGTGCCAGCAGCCAATCTTTGGATGGGAGTGAAGCTTTCTTT. Variable domain in full (rest from reference TRBV14 and TRBJ1-1): EAGVTQFPSHSVIEKGQTVTLRCDPISGHDNLYWYRRVMGKEIKFLLHFVKESKQDESGMPNNRFLAERTGGTYSTLKVQPAELEDSGVYFCASSQSLDGSEAFFGQGTRLTVV.

The genes are TRBV21-1 and TRBJ2-5; TRBD2 is taken as the D call from the table, unchecked against the DNA. TRBV21-1 has pseudogene status. The CDR3 extends over 17 amino acids. The CDR3 DNA follows: TGTGCCAGCAGCTCAGCCGTCCAGCGGGAGGGCAGGGAGACCCAGTACTTC. The encoded protein is CASSSAVQREGRETQYF.

The CDR3 DNA reads as TGCGCCAGCAGTGAGTCGTCAACCTCAGTGTACAATGAGCAGTTCTTC. It encodes CASSESSTSVYNEQFF. This sequence joins TRBV10-1 and TRBJ2-1, with D uncertain. Trimming removed 0 bases from V and 4 bases from J, with 13 bases in between. The CDR3 loop spans 16 amino acids. Per germline, CDR1 WNHNN and CDR2 SYGVQD (reference sequence).

The chain uses TRBV10-1 and TRBJ2-3; D may be TRBD1 (7 bases). CDR3 length: 16 amino acids. CDR1 and CDR2 from the germline V gene are WNHNN and SYGVQD (reference sequence). V lost 0 bases and J 3 bases, leaving 13 bases between the germline ends. The CDR3 region has the DNA TGCGCCAGCAGTGAGTCGAGGGCAGGGGGGACAGATACGCAGTATTTT. Protein: CASSESRAGGTDTQYF.

The chain links TRBV6-6 to TRBJ2-1; TRBD1 matches 11 bases. V shed 6 bases and J 7 bases; nucleotides not matched to a gene: 5. The CDR3 has 14 residues. CDR1 is MNHNY and CDR2 is SVGAGI in the germline V gene (reference sequence). The CDR3 protein is CASSSDRGPNEQFF. Written as DNA, the CDR3 is TGTGCCAGCAGCTCGGACAGGGGGCCGAATGAGCAGTTCTTC.

The CDR3 DNA sequence: TGTGCCAGCAGTTTTGGCAGGGGCTATGGCTACACCTTC. Amino acids: CASSFGRGYGYTF. The V call is TRBV27, the J call TRBJ1-2; D is possibly TRBD1 (6 bases). CDR1 is MNHEY and CDR2 is SMNVEV in the germline V gene (reference sequence). The germline V and J ends were trimmed by 3 bases and 4 bases, with 9 bases remaining between them. The CDR3 loop spans 13 amino acids.

The V call is TRBV18, the J call TRBJ2-5, with unresolved D. CDR3 length: 13 residues. Germline values: CDR1 KGHSH, CDR2 LQKENI. Deletions cut 2 bases from V and 1 base from J, with 5 bases between. CDR3 sequence (DNA): TGTGCCAGCTCACCAAACAGCCAAGAGACCCAGTACTTC. This codes for CASSPNSQETQYF.

V usage is TRBV4-1 and J usage is TRBJ2-5; 10 nucleotides align to TRBD1. The CDR3 totals 18 residues. The ends lost 0 bases at V and 1 base at J; junction bases unmatched: 8. Germline V gene sequence: CDR1 MGHRA, CDR2 YSYEKL. CDR3 sequence: CASSQEEVDRGRQETQYF. The CDR3 nucleotides read TGCGCCAGCAGCCAAGAAGAGGTAGACAGGGGGCGCCAAGAGACCCAGTACTTC.

The genes are TRBV28 and TRBJ1-5; D unclear. This CDR3 spans 15 amino acids. V lost 2 bases and J lost 1, with 9 bases in between. CDR1 is MDHEN, CDR2 SYDVKM, per germline. In nucleotides, the CDR3 is TGTGCCAGCAGTTTAGGAGATCTCAGCAATCAGCCCCAGCATTTT. It codes for CASSLGDLSNQPQHF.

The chain carries TRBV6-1 and TRBJ1-1; D remains ambiguous. V was clipped by 6 bases and J by 1 base, with 9 bases between them. This CDR3 region has 13 residues. Germline-derived CDR1 and CDR2 are MNHNS and SASEGT. CDR3 nucleotides: TGTGCCAGCAGGGAGGGCCAGAACACTGAAGCTTTCTTT. Residues: CASREGQNTEAFF.

The V and J genes are TRBV5-1 and TRBJ2-2; tentatively, D is TRBD2 (5 bases). CDR3 length equals 14 residues. The V end was cut by 3 bases, the J end by 5 bases, with 11 bases between. Germline lookup yields CDR1 SGHRS and CDR2 YFSETQ. The CDR3 protein is CASSSREGTGELFF. The CDR3 DNA reads TGCGCCAGCAGCTCAAGAGAGGGAACCGGGGAGCTGTTTTTT. The whole variable domain, filled in from reference TRBV5-1 and TRBJ2-2, reads KAGVTQTPRYLIKTRGQQVTLSCSPISGHRSVSWYQQTPGQGLQFLFEYFSETQRNKGNFPGRFSGRQFSNSRSEMNVSTLELGDSALYLCASSSREGTGELFFGEGSRLTVL.

CDR3 bases: TGTGCCAGTAGTATAGATCGGGTGGGAGAGACCCAGTACTTC. It is translated as CASSIDRVGETQYF. The chain recombines TRBV19 with TRBJ2-5, with D unresolved. V was cut by 0 bases and J by 4 bases, with 9 bases left in between. The CDR3 contains 14 residues. Looked up from germline, CDR1 is LNHDA and CDR2 is SQIVND (reference sequence). Based on the CDR3 plus reference TRBV19 and TRBJ2-5, the full variable domain is DGGITQSPKYLFRKEGQNVTLSCEQNLNHDAMYWYRQDPGQGLRLIYYSQIVNDFQKGDIAEGYSVSREKKESFPLTVTSAQKNPTAFYLCASSIDRVGETQYFGPGTRLLVL.

This clone occurred once. This chain joins TRBV11-2 and TRBJ2-3; 7 nucleotides agree with TRBD2. V shed 1 base and J 8 bases; nucleotides not matched to a gene: 18. The length of the CDR3 is 18 residues. Germline-derived CDR1 and CDR2 are SGHAT and FQNNGV. The CDR3 DNA reads as TGTGCCAGCAGCTTAGTCGCGGTGGGGCTAGTCGAGCGGGGTACGCAGTATTTT. Translation gives CASSLVAVGLVERGTQYF.

The CDR3 DNA sequence: TGTGCCAGCAGCTTAGCGAGCGGTAACACCGAGCAGTACTTC. It yields the protein CASSLASGNTEQYF. V gene TRBV7-8 combines with J gene TRBJ2-7; maybe TRBD2 (5 bases). Trimming stripped 0 bases from V and 6 bases from J, with 12 bases between. This CDR3 has 14 amino acids. Germline values: CDR1 SGHVS, CDR2 FQNEAQ.

CDR3 region: CASSRSWTRPAGTQYF. The CDR3 region has the DNA TGTGCCAGCAGCCGAAGCTGGACTAGGCCCGCTGGTACGCAGTATTTT. The chain carries TRBV4-2 and TRBJ2-3; TRBD2 matches 7 bases. CDR1 and CDR2 (germline): LGHNA, YNFKEQ. V dropped 4 bases and J dropped 8; count of bases not matched to a gene: 15. The CDR3 has 16 amino acids.

The rearrangement joins TRBV28 to TRBJ2-1, with D possibly being TRBD2 (6 bases). CDR1 and CDR2 (germline): MDHEN, SYDVKM. This CDR3 comprises 14 residues. Trimming took off 6 bases at V and 10 bases at J, with 19 bases between the two ends. CDR3 loop: CASSMGLALREQFF. Here the CDR3 DNA reads TGTGCCAGCAGCATGGGACTGGCCCTTCGCGAGCAGTTCTTC.

This clone was picked up one time. The V and J genes are TRBV4-2 and TRBJ2-7; the D gene is possibly TRBD2 (6 bases). This CDR3 is built from 16 residues. V dropped 1 base and J dropped 3 bases, with 16 bases sitting between them. The V gene's germline CDR1 is LGHNA and CDR2 YNFKEQ. The CDR3 DNA follows: TGTGCCAGCAGCCAAGGGTACGGGGAGGCTTTCTACGAGCAGTACTTC. Its protein product is CASSQGYGEAFYEQYF.

This rearrangement joins TRBV4-3 to TRBJ1-5; D is uncertain. Trimming stripped 0 bases from V and 6 bases from J, with 9 bases between. The CDR3 spans 14 residues. In germline, CDR1 is LGHNA, CDR2 YSLEER. CDR3 region: CASSQDNGVQPQHF. The CDR3 region has the DNA TGCGCCAGCAGCCAAGATAACGGGGTTCAGCCCCAGCATTTT.

The chain is built from TRBV9 and TRBJ1-4, with TRBD1 matching 7 bases. Germline V gene data show CDR1 as SGDLS and CDR2 as YYNGEE. Germline trimming cut 0 bases from V and 8 bases from J; bases unmatched to any gene: 10. The CDR3 is 16 residues long. The CDR3 bases are TGTGCCAGCAGCGTAGGTGGAACAGGGGTTACGGAAAAACTGTTTTTT. It encodes CASSVGGTGVTEKLFF.

This sequence joins TRBV4-2 and TRBJ2-3; D remains unclear. V was clipped by 2 bases and J by 4 bases, with 7 bases between them. The CDR3 runs to 13 residues. The V gene's germline CDR1 is LGHNA and CDR2 YNFKEQ. Here the CDR3 reads CASSQLQSDTQYF. The CDR3 nucleotides read TGTGCCAGCAGCCAACTTCAGTCAGATACGCAGTATTTT.

V gene TRBV6-1 combines with J gene TRBJ2-1, with 8 bases lining up with TRBD1. The length of the CDR3 is 15 residues. V gave up 4 bases and J gave up 4 bases; unmatched junction bases: 6. The V gene's germline CDR1 is MNHNS and CDR2 SASEGT. CDR3 in DNA: TGTGCCAGCAGTGTCTCAGGGGGCGCGTACAATGAGCAGTTCTTC. This translates into CASSVSGGAYNEQFF.